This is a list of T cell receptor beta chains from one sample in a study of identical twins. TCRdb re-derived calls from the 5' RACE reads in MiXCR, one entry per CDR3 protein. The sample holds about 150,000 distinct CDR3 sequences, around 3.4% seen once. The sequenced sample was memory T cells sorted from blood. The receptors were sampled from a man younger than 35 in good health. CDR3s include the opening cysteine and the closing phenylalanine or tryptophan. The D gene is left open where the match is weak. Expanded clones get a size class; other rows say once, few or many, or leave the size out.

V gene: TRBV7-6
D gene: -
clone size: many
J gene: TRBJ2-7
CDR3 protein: CASNLRGGEQYF
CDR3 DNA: TGTGCCAGCAACCTTAGGGGAGGCGAGCAGTACTTC

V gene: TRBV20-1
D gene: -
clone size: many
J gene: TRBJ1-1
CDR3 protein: CSARDGRGSTEAFF
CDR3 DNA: TGCAGTGCTAGAGATGGGAGGGGGAGCACTGAAGCTTTCTTT

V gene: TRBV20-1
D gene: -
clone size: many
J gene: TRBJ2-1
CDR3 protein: CSARDPRTGSYNEQFF
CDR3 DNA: TGCAGTGCTAGAGATCCGCGGACCGGCTCCTACAATGAGCAGTTCTTC

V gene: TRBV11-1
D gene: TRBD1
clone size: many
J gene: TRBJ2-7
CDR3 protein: CASSPRRGQAVYEQYF
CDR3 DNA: TGTGCCAGCAGCCCCCGGAGAGGACAGGCTGTCTACGAGCAGTACTTC

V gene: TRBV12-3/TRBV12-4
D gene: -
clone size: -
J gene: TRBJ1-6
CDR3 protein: CASSLAGDLNSPLHF
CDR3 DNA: TGTGCCAGCAGTTTAGCAGGGGACCTGAATTCACCCCTCCACTTT

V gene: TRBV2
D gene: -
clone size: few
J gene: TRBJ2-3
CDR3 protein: CASSVKDTQYF
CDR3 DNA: TGTGCCAGCAGTGTGAAGGATACGCAGTATTTT

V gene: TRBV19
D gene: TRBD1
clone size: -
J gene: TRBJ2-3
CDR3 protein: CATGDRAHTDTQYF
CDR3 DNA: TGTGCCACCGGGGACAGGGCACACACAGATACGCAGTATTTT

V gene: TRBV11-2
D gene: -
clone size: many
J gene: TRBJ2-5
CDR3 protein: CASRSPRGRETQYF
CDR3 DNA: TGTGCCAGCAGATCCCCGCGGGGAAGGGAGACCCAGTACTTC

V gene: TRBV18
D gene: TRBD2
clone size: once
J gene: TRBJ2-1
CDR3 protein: CASSPDSGLAGNNEQFF
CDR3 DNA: TGTGCCAGCTCACCAGATTCTGGACTAGCGGGGAACAATGAGCAGTTCTTC

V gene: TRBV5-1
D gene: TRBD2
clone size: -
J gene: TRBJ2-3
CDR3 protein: CASSLSVLAGGRTDTQYF
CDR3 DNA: TGCGCCAGCAGCTTGAGTGTCCTAGCGGGAGGTCGCACAGATACGCAGTATTTT

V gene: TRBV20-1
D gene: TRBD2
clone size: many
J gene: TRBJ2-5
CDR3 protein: CSAASGRAQETQYF
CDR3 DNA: TGCAGTGCCGCTAGCGGGAGGGCACAAGAGACCCAGTACTTC

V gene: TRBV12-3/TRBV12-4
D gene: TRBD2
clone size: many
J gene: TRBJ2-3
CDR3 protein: CASSLRGTSGEGATDTQYF
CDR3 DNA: TGTGCCAGCAGTTTAAGGGGGACTAGCGGAGAGGGAGCCACAGATACGCAGTATTTT

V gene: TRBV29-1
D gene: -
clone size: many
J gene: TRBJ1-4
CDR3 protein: CSVAAGPNEKLFF
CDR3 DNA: TGCAGCGTTGCGGCAGGCCCTAATGAAAAACTGTTTTTT